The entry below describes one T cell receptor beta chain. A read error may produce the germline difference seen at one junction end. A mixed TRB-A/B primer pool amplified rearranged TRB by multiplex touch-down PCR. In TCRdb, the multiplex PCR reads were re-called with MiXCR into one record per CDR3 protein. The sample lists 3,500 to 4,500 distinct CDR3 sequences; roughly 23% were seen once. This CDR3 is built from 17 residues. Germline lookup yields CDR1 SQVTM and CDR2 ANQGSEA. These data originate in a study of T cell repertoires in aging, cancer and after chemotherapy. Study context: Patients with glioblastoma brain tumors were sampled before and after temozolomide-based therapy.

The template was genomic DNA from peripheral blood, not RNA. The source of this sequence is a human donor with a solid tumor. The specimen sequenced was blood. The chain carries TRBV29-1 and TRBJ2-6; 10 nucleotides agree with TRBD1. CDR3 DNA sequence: TGCAGCGTAGCCGGGACAGGGGCCATCTCTGAGGCCAACGTCCTGACTTTC. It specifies CSVAGTGAISEANVLTF.